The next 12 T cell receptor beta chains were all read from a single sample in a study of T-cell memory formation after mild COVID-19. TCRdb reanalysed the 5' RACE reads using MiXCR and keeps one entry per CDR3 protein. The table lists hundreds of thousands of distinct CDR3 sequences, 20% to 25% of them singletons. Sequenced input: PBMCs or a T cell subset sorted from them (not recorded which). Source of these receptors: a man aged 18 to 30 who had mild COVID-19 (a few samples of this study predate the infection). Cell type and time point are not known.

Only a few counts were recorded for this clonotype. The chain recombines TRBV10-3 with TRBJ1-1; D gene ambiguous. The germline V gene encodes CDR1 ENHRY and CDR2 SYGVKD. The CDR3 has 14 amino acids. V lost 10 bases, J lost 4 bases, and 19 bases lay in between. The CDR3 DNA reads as TGTGCCACCTCGGAGGGAGAGTGGGGCACTGAAGCTTTCTTT. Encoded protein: CATSEGEWGTEAFF.

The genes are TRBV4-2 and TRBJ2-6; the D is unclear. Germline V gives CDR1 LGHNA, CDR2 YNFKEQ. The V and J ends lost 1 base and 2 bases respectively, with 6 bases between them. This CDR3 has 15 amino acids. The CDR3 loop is CASSQAHTGANVLTF. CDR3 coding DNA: TGTGCCAGCAGCCAAGCCCACACTGGGGCCAACGTCCTGACTTTC.

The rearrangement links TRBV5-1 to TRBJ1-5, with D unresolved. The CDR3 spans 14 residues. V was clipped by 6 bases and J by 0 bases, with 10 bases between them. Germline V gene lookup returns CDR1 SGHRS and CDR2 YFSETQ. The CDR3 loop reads CASTLNRSNQPQHF. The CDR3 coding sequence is TGCGCCAGCACCTTAAATCGTAGCAATCAGCCCCAGCATTTT.

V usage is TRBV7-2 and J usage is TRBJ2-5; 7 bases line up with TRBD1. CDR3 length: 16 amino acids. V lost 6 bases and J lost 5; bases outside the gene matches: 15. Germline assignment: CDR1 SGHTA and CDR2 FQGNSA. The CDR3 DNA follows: TGTGCCAGCAGGCCCAACAGGGGTGGTAGGTTGGAGACCCAGTACTTC. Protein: CASRPNRGGRLETQYF.

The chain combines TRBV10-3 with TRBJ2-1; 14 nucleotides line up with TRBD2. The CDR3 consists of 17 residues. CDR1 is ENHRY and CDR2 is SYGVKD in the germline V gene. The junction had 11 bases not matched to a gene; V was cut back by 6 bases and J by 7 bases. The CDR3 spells CAISLSTSGGATNEQFF. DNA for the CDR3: TGTGCCATCAGCCTGTCGACTAGCGGGGGGGCCACGAATGAGCAGTTCTTC.

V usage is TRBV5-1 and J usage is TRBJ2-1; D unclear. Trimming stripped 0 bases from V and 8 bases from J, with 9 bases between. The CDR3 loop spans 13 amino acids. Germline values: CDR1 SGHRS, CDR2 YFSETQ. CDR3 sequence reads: CASSLALDDEQFF. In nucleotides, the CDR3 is TGCGCCAGCAGCTTGGCCCTGGACGATGAGCAGTTCTTC.

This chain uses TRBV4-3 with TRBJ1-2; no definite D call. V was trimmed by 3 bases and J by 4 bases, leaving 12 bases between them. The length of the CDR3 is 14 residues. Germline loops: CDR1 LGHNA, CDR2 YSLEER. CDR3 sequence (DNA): TGCGCCAGCAGCCACGCGCTATATTTCTATGGCTACACCTTC. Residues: CASSHALYFYGYTF.

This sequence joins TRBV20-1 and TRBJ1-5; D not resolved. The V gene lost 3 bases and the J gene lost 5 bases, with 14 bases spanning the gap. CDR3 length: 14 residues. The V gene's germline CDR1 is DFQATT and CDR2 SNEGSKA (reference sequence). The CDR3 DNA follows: TGCAGTGCTAGGGGGATGGGGATTGATCAGCCCCAGCATTTT. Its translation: CSARGMGIDQPQHF.

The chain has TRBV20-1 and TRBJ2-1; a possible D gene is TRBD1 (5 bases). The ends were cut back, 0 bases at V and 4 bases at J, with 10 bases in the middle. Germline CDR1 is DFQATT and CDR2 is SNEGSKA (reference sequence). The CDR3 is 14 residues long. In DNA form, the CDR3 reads TGCAGTGCTAGAGACAAGACAGATTACAATGAGCAGTTCTTC. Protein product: CSARDKTDYNEQFF.

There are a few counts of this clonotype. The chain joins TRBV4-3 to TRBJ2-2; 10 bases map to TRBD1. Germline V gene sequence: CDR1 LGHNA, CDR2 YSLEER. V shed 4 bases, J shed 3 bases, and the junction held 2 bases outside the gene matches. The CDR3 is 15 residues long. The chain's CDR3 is CASSRGTGDTGELFF. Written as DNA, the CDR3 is TGCGCCAGCAGCCGAGGGACAGGGGACACCGGGGAGCTGTTTTTT.

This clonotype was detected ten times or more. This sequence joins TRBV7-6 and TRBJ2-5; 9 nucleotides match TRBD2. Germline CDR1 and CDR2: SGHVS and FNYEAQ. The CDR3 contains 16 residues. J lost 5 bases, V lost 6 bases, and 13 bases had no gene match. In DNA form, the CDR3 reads TGTGCCAGCAGACGAGCCCTAGCGGGGAGGGTGGAGACCCAGTACTTC. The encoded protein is CASRRALAGRVETQYF.

DNA for the CDR3: TGCAGTGCTAGAGCCCCCAGCTCCCAGGAGACCCAGTACTTC. It yields the protein CSARAPSSQETQYF. The chain recombines TRBV20-1 with TRBJ2-5; D ambiguous. The CDR3 is made up of 14 amino acids. The germline V gene has CDR1 DFQATT and CDR2 SNEGSKA (reference sequence). The V end was cut by 1 base, the J end by 5 bases, with 14 bases between.